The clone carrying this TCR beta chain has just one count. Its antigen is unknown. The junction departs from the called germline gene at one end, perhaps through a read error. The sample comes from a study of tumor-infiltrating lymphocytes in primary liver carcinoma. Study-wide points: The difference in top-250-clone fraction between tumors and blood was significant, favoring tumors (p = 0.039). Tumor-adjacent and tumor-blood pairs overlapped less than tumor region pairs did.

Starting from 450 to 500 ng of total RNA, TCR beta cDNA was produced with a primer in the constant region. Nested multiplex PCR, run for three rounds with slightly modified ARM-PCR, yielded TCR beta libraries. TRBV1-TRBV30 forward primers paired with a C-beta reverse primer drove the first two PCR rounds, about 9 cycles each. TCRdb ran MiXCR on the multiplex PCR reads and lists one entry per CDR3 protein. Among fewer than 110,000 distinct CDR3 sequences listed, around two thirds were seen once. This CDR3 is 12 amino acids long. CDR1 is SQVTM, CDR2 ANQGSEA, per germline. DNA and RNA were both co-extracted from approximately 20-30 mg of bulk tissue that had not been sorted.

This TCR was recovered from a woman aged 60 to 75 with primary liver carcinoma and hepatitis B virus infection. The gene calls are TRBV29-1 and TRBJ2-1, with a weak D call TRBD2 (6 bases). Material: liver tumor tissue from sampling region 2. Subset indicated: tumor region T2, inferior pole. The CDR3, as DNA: TGCAGCGTTCGGGGGTTCAACAATGAGCATTCCTTC. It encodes CSVRGFNNEHSF.